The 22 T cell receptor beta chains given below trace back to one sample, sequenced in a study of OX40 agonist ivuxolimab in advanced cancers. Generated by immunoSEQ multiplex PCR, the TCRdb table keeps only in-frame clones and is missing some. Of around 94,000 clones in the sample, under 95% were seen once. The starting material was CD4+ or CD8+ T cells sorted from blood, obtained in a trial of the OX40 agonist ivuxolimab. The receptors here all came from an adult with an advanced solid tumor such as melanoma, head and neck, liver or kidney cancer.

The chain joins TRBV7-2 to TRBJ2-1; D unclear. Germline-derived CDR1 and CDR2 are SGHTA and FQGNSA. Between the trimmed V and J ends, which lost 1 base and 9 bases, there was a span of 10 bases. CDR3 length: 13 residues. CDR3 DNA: TGTGCCAGCAGCTTAGTTGGGCGAGGTGAGCAGTTCTTC. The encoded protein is CASSLVGRGEQFF.

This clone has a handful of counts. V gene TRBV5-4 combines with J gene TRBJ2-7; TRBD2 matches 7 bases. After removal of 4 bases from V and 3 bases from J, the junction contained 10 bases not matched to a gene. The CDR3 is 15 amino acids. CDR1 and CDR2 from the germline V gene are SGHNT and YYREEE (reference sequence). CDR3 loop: CASSPTGTTLYEQYF. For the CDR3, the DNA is TGTGCCAGCAGCCCCACCGGGACTACACTCTACGAGCAGTACTTC.

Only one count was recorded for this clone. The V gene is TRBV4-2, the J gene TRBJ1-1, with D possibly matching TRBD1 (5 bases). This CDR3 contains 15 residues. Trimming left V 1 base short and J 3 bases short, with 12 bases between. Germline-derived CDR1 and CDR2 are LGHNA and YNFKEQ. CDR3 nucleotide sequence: TGTGCCAGCAGCCAAGGGGCAGGGATGGACACTGAAGCTTTCTTT. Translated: CASSQGAGMDTEAFF.

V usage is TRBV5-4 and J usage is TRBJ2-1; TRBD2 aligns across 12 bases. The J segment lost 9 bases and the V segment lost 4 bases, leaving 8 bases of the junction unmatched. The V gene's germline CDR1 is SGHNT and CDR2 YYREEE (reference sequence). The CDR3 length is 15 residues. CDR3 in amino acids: CASSRLAGGPGEQFF. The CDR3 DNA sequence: TGTGCCAGCAGCCGGCTAGCGGGAGGGCCGGGTGAGCAGTTCTTC.

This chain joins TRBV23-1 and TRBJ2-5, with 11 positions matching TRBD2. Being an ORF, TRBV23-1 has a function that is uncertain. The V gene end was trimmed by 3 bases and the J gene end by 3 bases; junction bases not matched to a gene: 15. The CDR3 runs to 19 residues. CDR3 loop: CASSQSLGTSGRGEETQYF. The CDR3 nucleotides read TGCGCCAGCAGTCAGAGCCTGGGGACTAGCGGTAGAGGCGAAGAGACCCAGTACTTC.

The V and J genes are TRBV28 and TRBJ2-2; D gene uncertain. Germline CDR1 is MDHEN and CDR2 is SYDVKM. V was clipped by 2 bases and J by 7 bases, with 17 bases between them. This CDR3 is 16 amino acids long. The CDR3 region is CASSLPRSTSGGELFF. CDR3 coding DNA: TGTGCCAGCAGTTTACCCAGATCCACCTCGGGCGGGGAGCTGTTTTTT.

CDR3 in amino acids: CASSSLAGSTDTQYF. The CDR3 DNA sequence: TGCGCCAGCAGCTCTCTAGCGGGAAGCACAGATACGCAGTATTTT. V gene TRBV5-1 combines with J gene TRBJ2-3; 9 nucleotides align to TRBD2. The V segment lost 3 bases and the J segment 0 bases; nucleotides outside the gene matches: 2. The CDR3 extends over 15 amino acids. The germline V gene encodes CDR1 SGHRS and CDR2 YFSETQ. The variable domain in full, with the rest retrieved from reference TRBV5-1 and TRBJ2-3, is KAGVTQTPRYLIKTRGQQVTLSCSPISGHRSVSWYQQTPGQGLQFLFEYFSETQRNKGNFPGRFSGRQFSNSRSEMNVSTLELGDSALYLCASSSLAGSTDTQYFGPGTRLTVL.

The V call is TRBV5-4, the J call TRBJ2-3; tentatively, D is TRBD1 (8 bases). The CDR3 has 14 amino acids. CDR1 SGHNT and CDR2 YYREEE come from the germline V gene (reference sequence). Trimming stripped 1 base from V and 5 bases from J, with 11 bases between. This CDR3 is CASSLNRGGDTQYF. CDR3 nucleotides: TGTGCCAGCAGCTTGAACAGGGGGGGAGATACGCAGTATTTT.

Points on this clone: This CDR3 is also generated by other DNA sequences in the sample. The CDR3 region is CASSPGRPNTGELFF. The CDR3 coding sequence is TGTGCCAGTAGCCCGGGGCGCCCGAACACCGGGGAGCTGTTTTTT. The chain combines TRBV19 with TRBJ2-2; perhaps D is TRBD1 or TRBD2 (5 bases each). CDR1 is LNHDA, CDR2 SQIVND, per germline (reference sequence). V shed 6 bases and J shed 0 bases, with 11 bases lying between them. The CDR3 has 15 amino acids.

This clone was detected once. In DNA, the CDR3 is TGTGCCAGCAGTGATGACACCACCAACATTCAGTACTTC. Its translation is CASSDDTTNIQYF. This rearrangement joins TRBV2 to TRBJ2-4, with unresolved D. Trimming left V 3 bases short and J 7 bases short, with 10 bases between. CDR1 is SNHLY and CDR2 is FYNNEI in the germline V gene. CDR3 size: 13 residues.

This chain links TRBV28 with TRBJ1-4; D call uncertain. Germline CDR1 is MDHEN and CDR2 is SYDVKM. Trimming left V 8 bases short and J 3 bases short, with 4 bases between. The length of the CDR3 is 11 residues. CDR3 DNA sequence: TGTGCCAGCGGCCCTAATGAAAAACTGTTTTTT. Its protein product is CASGPNEKLFF.

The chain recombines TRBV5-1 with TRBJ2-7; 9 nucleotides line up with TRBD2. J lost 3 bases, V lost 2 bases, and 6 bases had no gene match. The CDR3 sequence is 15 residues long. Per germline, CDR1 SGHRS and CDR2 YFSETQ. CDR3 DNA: TGCGCCAGCAGCTTACAAGCGGGGGGCTACTACGAGCAGTACTTC. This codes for CASSLQAGGYYEQYF.

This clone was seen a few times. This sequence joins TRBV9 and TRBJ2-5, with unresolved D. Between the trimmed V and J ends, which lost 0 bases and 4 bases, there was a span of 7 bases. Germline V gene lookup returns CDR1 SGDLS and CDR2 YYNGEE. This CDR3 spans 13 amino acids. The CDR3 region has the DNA TGTGCCAGCAGCGTAGGATCGGGAGAGACCCAGTACTTC. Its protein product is CASSVGSGETQYF.

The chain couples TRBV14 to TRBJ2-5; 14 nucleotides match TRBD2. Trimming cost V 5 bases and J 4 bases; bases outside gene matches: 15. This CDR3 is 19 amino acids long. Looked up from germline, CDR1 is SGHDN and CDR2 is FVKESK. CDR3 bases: TGTGCCAGCAGCGTACAGGGTGGTGGACTAGCGGGAGGAGGAGAGACCCAGTACTTC. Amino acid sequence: CASSVQGGGLAGGGETQYF.

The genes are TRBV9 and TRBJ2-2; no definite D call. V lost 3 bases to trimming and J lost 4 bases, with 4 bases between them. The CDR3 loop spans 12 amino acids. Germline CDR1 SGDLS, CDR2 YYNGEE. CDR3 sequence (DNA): TGTGCCAGCAGCGGAACCACCGGGGAGCTGTTTTTT. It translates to CASSGTTGELFF.

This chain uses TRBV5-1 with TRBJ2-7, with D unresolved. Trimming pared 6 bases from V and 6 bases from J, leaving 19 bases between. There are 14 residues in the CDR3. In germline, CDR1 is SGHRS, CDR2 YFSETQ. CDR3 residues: CASTDPGSPTEQYF. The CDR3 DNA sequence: TGCGCCAGCACCGACCCAGGCTCGCCTACCGAGCAGTACTTC.

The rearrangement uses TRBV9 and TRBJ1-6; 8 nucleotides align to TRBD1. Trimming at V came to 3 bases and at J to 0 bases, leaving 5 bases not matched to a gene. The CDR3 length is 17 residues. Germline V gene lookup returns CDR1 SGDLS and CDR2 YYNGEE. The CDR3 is CASSANRGSSYNSPLHF. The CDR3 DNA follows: TGTGCCAGCAGCGCAAACAGGGGGAGCTCCTATAATTCACCCCTCCACTTT.

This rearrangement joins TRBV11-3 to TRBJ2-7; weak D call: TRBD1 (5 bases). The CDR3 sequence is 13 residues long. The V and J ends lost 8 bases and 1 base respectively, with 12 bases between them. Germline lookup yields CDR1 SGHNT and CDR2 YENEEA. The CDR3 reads CASGPGRSYEQYF. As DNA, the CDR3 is TGTGCCAGCGGGCCAGGGCGTTCCTACGAGCAGTACTTC.

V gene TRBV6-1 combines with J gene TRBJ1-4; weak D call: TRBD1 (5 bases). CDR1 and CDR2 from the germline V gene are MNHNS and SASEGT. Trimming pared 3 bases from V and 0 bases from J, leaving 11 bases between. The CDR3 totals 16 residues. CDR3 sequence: CASSDIQAATNEKLFF. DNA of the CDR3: TGTGCCAGCAGTGATATACAGGCTGCAACTAATGAAAAACTGTTTTTT.

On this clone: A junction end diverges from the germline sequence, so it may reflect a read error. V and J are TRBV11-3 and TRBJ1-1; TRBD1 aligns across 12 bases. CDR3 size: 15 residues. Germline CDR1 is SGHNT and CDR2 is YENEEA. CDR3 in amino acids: CASSLDGTGGSEAFF. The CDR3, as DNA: TGTGCCAGCAGCCTAGATGGGACAGGGGGCTCTGAAGCTTTCTTT.

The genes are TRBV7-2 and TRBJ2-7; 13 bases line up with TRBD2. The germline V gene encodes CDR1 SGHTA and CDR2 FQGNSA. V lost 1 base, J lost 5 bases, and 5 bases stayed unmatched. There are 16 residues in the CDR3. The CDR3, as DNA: TGTGCCAGCAGCTTAGGACTAGCGGGAGGCGCGCACGAGCAGTACTTC. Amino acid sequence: CASSLGLAGGAHEQYF.

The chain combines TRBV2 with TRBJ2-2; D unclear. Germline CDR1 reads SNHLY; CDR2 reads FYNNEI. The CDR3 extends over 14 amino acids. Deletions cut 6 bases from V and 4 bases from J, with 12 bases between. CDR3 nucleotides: TGTGCCAGCAGCCTGACCCTTTCCACCGGGGAGCTGTTTTTT. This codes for CASSLTLSTGELFF.